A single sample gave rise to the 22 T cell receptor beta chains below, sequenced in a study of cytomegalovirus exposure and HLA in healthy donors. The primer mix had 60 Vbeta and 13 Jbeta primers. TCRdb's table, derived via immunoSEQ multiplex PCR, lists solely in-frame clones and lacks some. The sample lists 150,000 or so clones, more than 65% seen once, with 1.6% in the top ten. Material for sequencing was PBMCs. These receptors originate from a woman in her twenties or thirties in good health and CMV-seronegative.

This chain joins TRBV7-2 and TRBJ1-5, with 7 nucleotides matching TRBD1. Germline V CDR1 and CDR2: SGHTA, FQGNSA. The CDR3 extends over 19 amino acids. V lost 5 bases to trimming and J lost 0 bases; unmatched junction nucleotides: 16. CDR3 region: CASSRPPGQKSHSNQPQHF. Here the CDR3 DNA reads TGTGCCAGCAGCCGACCCCCGGGACAGAAAAGCCATAGCAATCAGCCCCAGCATTTT.

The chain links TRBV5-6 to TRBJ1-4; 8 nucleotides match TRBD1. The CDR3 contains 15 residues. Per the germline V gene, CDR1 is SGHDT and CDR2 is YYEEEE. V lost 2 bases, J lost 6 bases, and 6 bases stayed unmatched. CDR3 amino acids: CASSFDRGVDEKLFF. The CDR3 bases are TGTGCCAGCAGCTTCGACAGGGGTGTTGATGAAAAACTGTTTTTT.

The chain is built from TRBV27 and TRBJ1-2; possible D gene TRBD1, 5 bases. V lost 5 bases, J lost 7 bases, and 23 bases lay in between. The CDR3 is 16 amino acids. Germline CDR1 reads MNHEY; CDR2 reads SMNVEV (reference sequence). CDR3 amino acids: CASSPPSRAGLGGYTF. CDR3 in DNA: TGTGCCAGCAGTCCACCGTCCCGGGCAGGGCTCGGTGGCTACACCTTC.

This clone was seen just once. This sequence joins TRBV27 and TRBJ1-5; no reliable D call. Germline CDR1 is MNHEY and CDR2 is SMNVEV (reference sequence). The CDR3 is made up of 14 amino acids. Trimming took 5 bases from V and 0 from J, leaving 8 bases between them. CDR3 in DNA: TGTGCCAGCAGTCTAAGAAATAGCAATCAGCCCCAGCATTTT. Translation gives CASSLRNSNQPQHF.

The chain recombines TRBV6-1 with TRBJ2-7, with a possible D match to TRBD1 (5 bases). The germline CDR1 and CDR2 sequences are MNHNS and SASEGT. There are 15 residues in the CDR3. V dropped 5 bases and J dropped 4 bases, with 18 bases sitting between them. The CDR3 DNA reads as TGTGCCAGCAGTTCAGGGCAGGGTAATTGGTACGAGCAGTACTTC. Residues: CASSSGQGNWYEQYF.

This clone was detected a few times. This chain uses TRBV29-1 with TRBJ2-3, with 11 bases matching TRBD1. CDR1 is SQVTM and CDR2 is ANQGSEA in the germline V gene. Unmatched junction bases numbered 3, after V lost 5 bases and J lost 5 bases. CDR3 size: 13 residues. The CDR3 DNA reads TGCAGCGTTCTGGGACAGGGGGTAGATACGCAGTATTTT. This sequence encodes CSVLGQGVDTQYF.

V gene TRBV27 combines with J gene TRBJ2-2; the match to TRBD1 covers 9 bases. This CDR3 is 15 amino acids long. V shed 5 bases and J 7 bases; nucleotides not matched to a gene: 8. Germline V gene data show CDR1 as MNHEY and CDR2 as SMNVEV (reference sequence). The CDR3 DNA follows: TGTGCCAGCAGTCCAAGACAGGGGGATGGCGGGGAGCTGTTTTTT. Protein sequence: CASSPRQGDGGELFF.

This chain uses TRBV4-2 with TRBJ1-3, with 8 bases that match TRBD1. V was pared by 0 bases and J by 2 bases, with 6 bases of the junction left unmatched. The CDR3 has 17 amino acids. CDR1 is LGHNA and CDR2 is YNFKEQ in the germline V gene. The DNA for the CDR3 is TGTGCCAGCAGCCAAGATAGGGAGACAGGGGCTGGAAACACCATATATTTT. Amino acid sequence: CASSQDRETGAGNTIYF.

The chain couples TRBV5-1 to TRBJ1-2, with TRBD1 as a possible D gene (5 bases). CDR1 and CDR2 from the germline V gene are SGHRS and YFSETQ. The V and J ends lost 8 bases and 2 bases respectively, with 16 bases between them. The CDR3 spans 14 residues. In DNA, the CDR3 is TGCGCCAGTACACCCCCAGGGTCCAACTATGGCTACACCTTC. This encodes CASTPPGSNYGYTF. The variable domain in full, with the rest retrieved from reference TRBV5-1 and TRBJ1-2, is KAGVTQTPRYLIKTRGQQVTLSCSPISGHRSVSWYQQTPGQGLQFLFEYFSETQRNKGNFPGRFSGRQFSNSRSEMNVSTLELGDSALYLCASTPPGSNYGYTFGSGTRLTVV.

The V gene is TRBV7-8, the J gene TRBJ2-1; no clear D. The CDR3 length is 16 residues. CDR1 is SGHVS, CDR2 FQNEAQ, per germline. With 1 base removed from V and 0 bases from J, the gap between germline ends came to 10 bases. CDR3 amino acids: CASSLVPVSSYNEQFF. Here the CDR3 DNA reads TGTGCCAGCAGCTTAGTCCCGGTTAGCTCCTACAATGAGCAGTTCTTC. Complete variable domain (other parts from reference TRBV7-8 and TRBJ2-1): GAGVSQSPRYKVAKRGQDVALRCDPISGHVSLFWYQQALGQGPEFLTYFQNEAQLDKSGLPSDRFFAERPEGSVSTLKIQRTQQEDSAVYLCASSLVPVSSYNEQFFGPGTRLTVL.

CDR3 protein: CASSLRRDSSSYNEQFF. For the CDR3, the DNA is TGTGCCAGCAGTCTCCGCCGCGACTCGAGCTCCTACAATGAGCAGTTCTTC. The V gene is TRBV28, the J gene TRBJ2-1; D remains ambiguous. Germline CDR1 reads MDHEN; CDR2 reads SYDVKM. Trimming cost V 5 bases and J 0 bases, with 17 bases left between them. This CDR3 comprises 17 residues.

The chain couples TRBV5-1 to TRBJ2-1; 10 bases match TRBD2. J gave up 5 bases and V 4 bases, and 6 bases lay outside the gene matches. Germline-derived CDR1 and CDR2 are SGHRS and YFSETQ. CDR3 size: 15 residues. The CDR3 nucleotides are TGCGCCAGCAGCGAGGGACTAGCGAACAACAATGAGCAGTTCTTC. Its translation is CASSEGLANNNEQFF.

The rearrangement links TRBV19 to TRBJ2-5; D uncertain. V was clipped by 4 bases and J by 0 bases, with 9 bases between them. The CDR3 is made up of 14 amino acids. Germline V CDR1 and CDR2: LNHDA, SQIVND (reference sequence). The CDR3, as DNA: TGTGCCAGTAGTAACGGCGGATACCAAGAGACCCAGTACTTC. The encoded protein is CASSNGGYQETQYF.

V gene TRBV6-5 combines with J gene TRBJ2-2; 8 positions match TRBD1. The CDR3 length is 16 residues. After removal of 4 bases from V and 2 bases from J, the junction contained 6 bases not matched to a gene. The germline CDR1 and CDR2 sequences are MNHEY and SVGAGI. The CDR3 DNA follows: TGTGCCAGCAGTTCTGGGACAGGAGACAACACCGGGGAGCTGTTTTTT. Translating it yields CASSSGTGDNTGELFF.

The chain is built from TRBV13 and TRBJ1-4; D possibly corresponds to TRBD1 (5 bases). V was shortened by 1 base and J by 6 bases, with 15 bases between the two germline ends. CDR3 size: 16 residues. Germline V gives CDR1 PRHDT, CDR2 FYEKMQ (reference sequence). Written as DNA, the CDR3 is TGTGCCAGCAGCTTAGAAGGGGCCCTCGGCCATGAAAAACTGTTTTTT. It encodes CASSLEGALGHEKLFF.

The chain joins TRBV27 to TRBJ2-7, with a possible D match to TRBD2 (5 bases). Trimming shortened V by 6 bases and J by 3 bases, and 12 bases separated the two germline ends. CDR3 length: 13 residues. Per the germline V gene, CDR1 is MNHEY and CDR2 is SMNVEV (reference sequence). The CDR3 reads CASRLALNYEQYF. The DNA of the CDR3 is TGTGCCAGCAGGCTAGCACTGAACTACGAGCAGTACTTC.

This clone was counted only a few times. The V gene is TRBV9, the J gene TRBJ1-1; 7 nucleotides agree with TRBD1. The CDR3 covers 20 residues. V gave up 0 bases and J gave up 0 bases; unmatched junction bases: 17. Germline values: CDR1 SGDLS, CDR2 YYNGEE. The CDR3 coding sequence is TGTGCCAGCAGCGTAGTCTTCGGAACAGGGGAGGCTGGGGTGAACACTGAAGCTTTCTTT. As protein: CASSVVFGTGEAGVNTEAFF. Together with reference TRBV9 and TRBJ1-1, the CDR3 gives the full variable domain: DSGVTQTPKHLITATGQRVTLRCSPRSGDLSVYWYQQSLDQGLQFLIQYYNGEERAKGNILERFSAQQFPDLHSELNLSSLELGDSALYFCASSVVFGTGEAGVNTEAFFGQGTRLTVV.

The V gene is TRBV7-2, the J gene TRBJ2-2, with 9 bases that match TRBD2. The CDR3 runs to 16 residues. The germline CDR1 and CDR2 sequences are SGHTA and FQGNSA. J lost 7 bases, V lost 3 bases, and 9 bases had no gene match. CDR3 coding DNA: TGTGCCAGCAGCTTCCTAGCGGGACCGACCGGCGGGGAGCTGTTTTTT. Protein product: CASSFLAGPTGGELFF.

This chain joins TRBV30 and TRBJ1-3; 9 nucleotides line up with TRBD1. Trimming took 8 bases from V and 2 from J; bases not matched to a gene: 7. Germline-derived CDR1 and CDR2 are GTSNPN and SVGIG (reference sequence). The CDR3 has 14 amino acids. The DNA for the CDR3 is TGTGCCCACGGGACAGGGTTCGCTGGAAACACCATATATTTT. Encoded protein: CAHGTGFAGNTIYF.

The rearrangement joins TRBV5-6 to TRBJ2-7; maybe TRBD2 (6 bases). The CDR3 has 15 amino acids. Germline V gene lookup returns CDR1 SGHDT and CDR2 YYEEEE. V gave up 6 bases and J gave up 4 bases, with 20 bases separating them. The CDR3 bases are TGTGCCAGCACCCCGGGGATCGGGAGAGGATACGAGCAGTACTTC. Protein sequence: CASTPGIGRGYEQYF.

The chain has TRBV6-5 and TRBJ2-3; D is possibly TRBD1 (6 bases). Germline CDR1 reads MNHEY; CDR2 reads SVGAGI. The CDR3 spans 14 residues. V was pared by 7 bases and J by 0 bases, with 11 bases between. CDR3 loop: CASTVGQSTDTQYF. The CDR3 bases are TGTGCCAGCACCGTCGGACAGAGCACAGATACGCAGTATTTT.

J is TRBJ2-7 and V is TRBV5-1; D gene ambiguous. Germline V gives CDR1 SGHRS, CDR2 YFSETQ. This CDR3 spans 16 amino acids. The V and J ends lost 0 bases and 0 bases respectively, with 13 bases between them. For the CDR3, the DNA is TGCGCCAGCAGCTTGGCCGGCGGAACCCTCTCCTACGAGCAGTACTTC. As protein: CASSLAGGTLSYEQYF.